This T cell receptor (beta chain) was found in a study of cytomegalovirus exposure and HLA in healthy donors. The length of the CDR3 is 17 residues. Trimming removed 3 bases from V and 1 base from J; junction bases left unmatched: 8. Germline loops: CDR1 MGHDK, CDR2 SYGVNS. The study ran its PCR with 60 Vbeta and 13 Jbeta primers. Generated by immunoSEQ multiplex PCR, the TCRdb table keeps only in-frame clones and is missing some. The table lists over 150,000 clones, around four fifths of them singletons. The sequence came from a boy aged 2 to 10 in good health and CMV-seronegative. The chain carries TRBV25-1 and TRBJ1-1, with 10 bases fitting TRBD1. Material: PBMCs. CDR3 sequence reads: CASSESRDRGWNTEAFF. Written as DNA, the CDR3 is TGTGCCAGCAGTGAGTCCCGGGACAGGGGTTGGAACACTGAAGCTTTCTTT. Looking up the rest from reference TRBV25-1 and TRBJ1-1 gives the full variable domain: EADIYQTPRYLVIGTGKKITLECSQTMGHDKMYWYQQDPGMELHLIHYSYGVNSTEKGDLSSESTVSRIRTEHFPLTLESARPSHTSQYLCASSESRDRGWNTEAFFGQGTRLTVV.